The 23 T cell receptor beta chains given below trace back to one sample, sequenced in a study of T cells in Graves' hyperthyroidism and ophthalmopathy. Template material for amplifying TCR beta CDR3 regions consisted of RNA transcripts. Primed by the HTBI set, a first-round RT-PCR was run on the TCR CDR3. Via MiXCR, TCRdb re-called the multiplex PCR reads, giving one row per CDR3 protein. This sample yields roughly 500,000 distinct CDR3 sequences, of which about 22% are seen a single time; 45% to 55% belongs to the top ten. Sample: blood. These receptors all come from a woman between 70 and 85 years old with Graves' ophthalmopathy.

On this clonotype itself: One end of the junction does not line up with germline, which may come from a read error. The J gene is TRBJ2-1, the V gene TRBV5-1; 10 bases agree with TRBD1. This CDR3 contains 16 residues. Per germline, CDR1 SGHRS and CDR2 YFSETQ. CDR3 residues: CGSSLNIGQGDNEQFF. CDR3 nucleotide sequence: TGCGGCAGCAGCTTGAATATAGGACAGGGGGACAATGAGCAGTTCTTC.

This clonotype was found once. The V gene is TRBV7-2, the J gene TRBJ2-7; 8 positions match TRBD2. CDR3 length: 15 residues. Germline loops: CDR1 SGHTA, CDR2 FQGNSA. V shed 3 bases, J shed 2 bases, and the junction held 6 bases outside the gene matches. This CDR3 reads CASSFGRGSTYEQYF. The CDR3 DNA follows: TGTGCCAGCAGCTTCGGGAGGGGCAGTACCTACGAGCAGTACTTC.

For this clonotype: Being one base from a much bigger clone, this may be a read error. This chain connects TRBV2 to TRBJ2-7; D may be TRBD2 (6 bases). CDR3 size: 14 residues. Trimming left V 7 bases short and J 3 bases short, with 16 bases between. CDR1 SNHLY and CDR2 FYNNEI come from the germline V gene. CDR3 sequence: CASKRDFTDYEQYF. The DNA for the CDR3 is TGTGCCAGCAAGAGGGACTTCACTGACTACGAGCAGTACTTC.

This clonotype was recorded many times. This chain connects TRBV3-1 to TRBJ2-5; a weak D match, TRBD2 (6 bases). The CDR3 is made up of 15 amino acids. Trimming cost V 1 base and J 6 bases, with 15 bases left between them. CDR1 and CDR2 (germline): LGHDT, YNNKEL (reference sequence). CDR3 bases: TGTGCCAGCAGCCAAGGACTAGGCGGGACTCAGACCCAGTACTTC. This translates into CASSQGLGGTQTQYF.

CDR3 coding DNA: TGTGCCAGCTCACCGTCCGAAAACTATGGCTACACCTTC. Encoded protein: CASSPSENYGYTF. V usage is TRBV18 and J usage is TRBJ1-2; D unresolved. The CDR3 has 13 residues. Germline CDR1 reads KGHSH; CDR2 reads LQKENI. V gave up 3 bases and J gave up 2 bases, with 7 bases separating them. The entire variable domain, with the rest obtained from reference TRBV18 and TRBJ1-2, is as follows: NAGVMQNPRHLVRRRGQEARLRCSPMKGHSHVYWYRQLPEEGLKFMVYLQKENIIDESGMPKERFSAEFPKEGPSILRIQQVVRGDSAAYFCASSPSENYGYTFGSGTRLTVV.

The chain couples TRBV6-1 to TRBJ2-2; the match to TRBD1 covers 11 bases. The CDR3 length is 17 residues. The germline V gene encodes CDR1 MNHNS and CDR2 SASEGT. Germline trimming cut 4 bases from V and 7 bases from J; bases unmatched to any gene: 11. CDR3 nucleotides: TGTGCCAGCAGTGGGCGGACAGGGGGCGGACCCGGCGGGGAGCTGTTTTTT. Amino acid sequence: CASSGRTGGGPGGELFF.

This chain joins TRBV6-2 or TRBV6-3 and TRBJ1-2; D is perhaps TRBD1 (5 bases). Trimming took 6 bases from V and 6 from J, leaving 14 bases between them. Germline loops: CDR1 MNHEY, CDR2 SVGEGT. This CDR3 is 13 amino acids long. This chain's CDR3 is CASREHQGNGYTF. The CDR3 bases are TGTGCCAGCAGGGAACACCAGGGTAATGGCTACACCTTC.

CDR3 coding DNA: TGTGCCAGCAGCCGGGGCGGGACTACCTCCAATGAGCAGTTCTTC. Its protein product is CASSRGGTTSNEQFF. The chain employs TRBV16 and TRBJ2-1; 7 bases match TRBD2. Trimming cost V 4 bases and J 6 bases; bases outside gene matches: 9. The CDR3 length is 15 residues. CDR1 is KGHSY and CDR2 is FQNENV in the germline V gene.

This chain links TRBV28 with TRBJ2-3; D may match TRBD1 or TRBD2 (6 bases each). V shed 5 bases and J shed 2 bases, with 14 bases lying between them. This CDR3 has 15 amino acids. Germline V lookup: CDR1 MDHEN, CDR2 SYDVKM. CDR3 nucleotide sequence: TGTGCCAGCAGTCTCGGAGGGACAAACACAGATACGCAGTATTTT. This sequence encodes CASSLGGTNTDTQYF.

At least ten counts were recorded for this clonotype. This chain joins TRBV28 and TRBJ1-3; 7 bases are shared with TRBD1. The CDR3 is 16 amino acids. V dropped 5 bases and J dropped 0; count of bases not matched to a gene: 7. The germline gives CDR1 MDHEN, CDR2 SYDVKM. The CDR3 reads CASSPTGIGSGNTIYF. CDR3 in DNA: TGTGCCAGCAGTCCGACAGGGATCGGCTCTGGAAACACCATATATTTT.

Only a few counts were recorded for this clonotype. This chain joins TRBV6-1 and TRBJ2-3, with D perhaps TRBD2 (6 bases). The length of the CDR3 is 15 residues. The V end lost 8 bases, the J end lost 0 bases, and 15 bases lay between the germline ends. The germline gives CDR1 MNHNS, CDR2 SASEGT. The CDR3 is CASGRSTSSTDTQYF. The CDR3 nucleotides are TGTGCCAGCGGGAGGTCAACGTCTAGCACAGATACGCAGTATTTT.

This clonotype was detected only a few times. The genes are TRBV6-2 or TRBV6-3 and TRBJ1-1, with unresolved D. The CDR3 contains 14 residues. The V end was cut by 7 bases, the J end by 4 bases, with 16 bases between. Germline assignment: CDR1 MNHEY and CDR2 SVGEGT. The DNA for the CDR3 is TGTGCCAGCAACTATAGGGTATTAGGCACTGAAGCTTTCTTT. It codes for CASNYRVLGTEAFF.

This clonotype was recorded only once. This chain uses TRBV5-5 with TRBJ2-2, with unresolved D. The CDR3 is 14 amino acids. Germline V gives CDR1 SGHKS, CDR2 YYEKEE (reference sequence). V lost 3 bases and J lost 6, with 12 bases in between. The CDR3 nucleotides read TGTGCCAGCAGCTCCTTTATGTTCGCCGGGGAGCTGTTTTTT. Translated, it gives CASSSFMFAGELFF.

This clonotype came up a few times. This chain links TRBV27 with TRBJ2-1; D remains ambiguous. Germline V gene data show CDR1 as MNHEY and CDR2 as SMNVEV (reference sequence). CDR3 length equals 13 residues. Between the trimmed V and J ends, which lost 6 bases and 9 bases, there was a span of 15 bases. The CDR3 DNA sequence: TGTGCCAGCAGCCTGATAAATCTAAGTGAGCAGTTCTTC. Translated, it gives CASSLINLSEQFF.

This chain connects TRBV5-6 to TRBJ2-2; D might be TRBD2 (5 bases). The V gene lost 1 base and the J gene lost 2 bases, with 9 bases spanning the gap. The length of the CDR3 is 15 residues. Looked up from germline, CDR1 is SGHDT and CDR2 is YYEEEE. This chain's CDR3 is CASSLSSLNTGELFF. CDR3 DNA: TGTGCCAGCAGCTTGTCTAGCCTTAACACCGGGGAGCTGTTTTTT.

This clonotype was observed a few times. The chain links TRBV7-2 to TRBJ2-7; 8 positions agree with TRBD2. With V trimmed by 4 bases and J by 5 bases, 7 bases remained unmatched. Germline-derived CDR1 and CDR2 are SGHTA and FQGNSA. CDR3 size: 14 residues. This CDR3 is CASSYRAGGNEQYF. The CDR3 coding sequence is TGTGCCAGCAGCTATCGGGCGGGAGGTAACGAGCAGTACTTC.

The chain couples TRBV5-6 to TRBJ1-6, with a weak D call TRBD1 (5 bases). There are 15 residues in the CDR3. Germline loops: CDR1 SGHDT, CDR2 YYEEEE. The V gene lost 0 bases and the J gene lost 7 bases, with 11 bases spanning the gap. The CDR3 is CASSLVLGTNSPLHF. The CDR3 DNA reads as TGTGCCAGCAGCTTGGTGTTAGGGACGAATTCACCCCTCCACTTT.

Many counts were recorded for this clonotype. The chain joins TRBV7-9 to TRBJ2-1; tentatively, D is TRBD2 (5 bases). The V and J ends lost 1 base and 7 bases respectively, with 14 bases between them. CDR1 SEHNR and CDR2 FQNEAQ come from the germline V gene (reference sequence). This CDR3 is 15 amino acids long. CDR3 loop: CASSLGGLGGNEQFF. As DNA, the CDR3 is TGTGCCAGCAGCTTAGGCGGGCTGGGCGGAAATGAGCAGTTCTTC.

This clonotype has more than one count but fewer than ten. The V and J genes are TRBV19 and TRBJ2-1; D call uncertain. V was cut by 3 bases and J by 6 bases, with 12 bases left in between. Germline assignment: CDR1 LNHDA and CDR2 SQIVND (reference sequence). CDR3 size: 14 residues. DNA of the CDR3: TGTGCCAGTAGTATGGGGTCGTTAGGCAATGAGCAGTTCTTC. This codes for CASSMGSLGNEQFF.

This clonotype was counted many times. The rearrangement uses TRBV12-3 or TRBV12-4 and TRBJ2-5, with 9 bases aligning to TRBD1. The V and J ends lost 6 bases and 5 bases, in that order; junction bases with no gene match: 10. There are 15 residues in the CDR3. CDR3 sequence (DNA): TGTGCCAGCAGCCGCGGACAGGGGATGTTTGAGACCCAGTACTTC. This gives the protein CASSRGQGMFETQYF.

The gene calls are TRBV25-1 and TRBJ1-2; 9 nucleotides align to TRBD1. Germline V lookup: CDR1 MGHDK, CDR2 SYGVNS. V gave up 4 bases and J gave up 6 bases; unmatched junction bases: 6. The CDR3 covers 14 residues. The CDR3 reads CASSVNRGQDGYTF. CDR3 in DNA: TGTGCCAGCAGTGTCAACAGGGGGCAGGATGGCTACACCTTC.

In its sample, this clonotype was seen a few times. The chain joins TRBV6-1 to TRBJ1-2; TRBD1 aligns across 9 bases. The CDR3 spans 14 residues. The J segment lost 3 bases and the V segment lost 5 bases, leaving 4 bases of the junction unmatched. CDR1 MNHNS and CDR2 SASEGT come from the germline V gene. CDR3 sequence (DNA): TGTGCCAGCAGTCAAGACAGGGGGGACTATGGCTACACCTTC. Translating gives CASSQDRGDYGYTF.

The gene calls are TRBV28 and TRBJ1-5; a possible D gene is TRBD1 (5 bases). Germline-derived CDR1 and CDR2 are MDHEN and SYDVKM. The CDR3 sequence is 13 residues long. Deletions cut 6 bases from V and 6 bases from J, with 12 bases between. The DNA of the CDR3 is TGTGCCAGCAGAGTGGGGGTGGTTCAGCCCCAGCATTTT. This encodes CASRVGVVQPQHF.